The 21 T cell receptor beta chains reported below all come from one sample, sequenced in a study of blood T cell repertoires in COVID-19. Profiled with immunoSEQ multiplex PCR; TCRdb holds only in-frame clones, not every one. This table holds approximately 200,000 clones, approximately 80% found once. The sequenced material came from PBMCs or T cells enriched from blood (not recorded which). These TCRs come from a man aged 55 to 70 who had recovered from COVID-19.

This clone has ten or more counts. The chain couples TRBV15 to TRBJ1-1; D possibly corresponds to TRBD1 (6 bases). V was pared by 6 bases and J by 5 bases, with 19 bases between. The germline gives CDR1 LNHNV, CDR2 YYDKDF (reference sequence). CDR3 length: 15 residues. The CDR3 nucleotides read TGTGCCACCAGATACATGCAGGGGTATGGGACTGAAGCTTTCTTT. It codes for CATRYMQGYGTEAFF.

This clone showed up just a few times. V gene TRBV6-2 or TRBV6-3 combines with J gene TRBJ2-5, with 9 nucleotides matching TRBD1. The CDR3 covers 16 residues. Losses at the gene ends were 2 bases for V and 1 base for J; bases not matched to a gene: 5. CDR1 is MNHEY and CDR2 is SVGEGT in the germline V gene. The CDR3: CASSYGRGQGQETQYF. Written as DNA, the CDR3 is TGTGCCAGCAGTTACGGAAGGGGACAGGGCCAAGAGACCCAGTACTTC.

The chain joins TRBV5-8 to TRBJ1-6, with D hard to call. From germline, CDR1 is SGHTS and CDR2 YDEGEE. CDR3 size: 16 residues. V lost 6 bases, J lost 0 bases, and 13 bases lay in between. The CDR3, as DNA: TGTGCCAGCACCCGGACTCTGAGCTCCTATAATTCACCCCTCCACTTT. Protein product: CASTRTLSSYNSPLHF.

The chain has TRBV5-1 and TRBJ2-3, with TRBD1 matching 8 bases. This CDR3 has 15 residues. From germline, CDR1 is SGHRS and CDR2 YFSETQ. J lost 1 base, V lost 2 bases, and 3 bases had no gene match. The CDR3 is CASSLETGGTDTQYF. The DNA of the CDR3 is TGCGCCAGCAGCTTAGAGACAGGGGGCACAGATACGCAGTATTTT. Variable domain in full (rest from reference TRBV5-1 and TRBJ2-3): KAGVTQTPRYLIKTRGQQVTLSCSPISGHRSVSWYQQTPGQGLQFLFEYFSETQRNKGNFPGRFSGRQFSNSRSEMNVSTLELGDSALYLCASSLETGGTDTQYFGPGTRLTVL.

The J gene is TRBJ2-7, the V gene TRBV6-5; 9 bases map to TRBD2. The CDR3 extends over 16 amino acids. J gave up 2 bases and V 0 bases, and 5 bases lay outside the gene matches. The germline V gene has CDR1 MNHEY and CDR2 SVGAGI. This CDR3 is CASSYSSAGGPYEQYF. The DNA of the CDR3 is TGTGCCAGCAGTTACTCGTCGGCGGGGGGGCCCTACGAGCAGTACTTC.

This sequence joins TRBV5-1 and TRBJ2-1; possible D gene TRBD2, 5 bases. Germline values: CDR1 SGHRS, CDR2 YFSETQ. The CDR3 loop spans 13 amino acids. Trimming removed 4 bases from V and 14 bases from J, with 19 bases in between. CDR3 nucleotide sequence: TGCGCCAGCAGCCCAGGACTTGGAGCGTTGGAGTTCTTC. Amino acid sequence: CASSPGLGALEFF.

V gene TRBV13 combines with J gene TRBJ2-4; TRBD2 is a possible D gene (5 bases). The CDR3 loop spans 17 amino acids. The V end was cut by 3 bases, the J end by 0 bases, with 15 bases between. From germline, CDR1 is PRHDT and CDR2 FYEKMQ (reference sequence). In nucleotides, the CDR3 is TGTGCCAGCAGCTTTTCCGTCGGGGTGGTAGCCAAAAACATTCAGTACTTC. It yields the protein CASSFSVGVVAKNIQYF.

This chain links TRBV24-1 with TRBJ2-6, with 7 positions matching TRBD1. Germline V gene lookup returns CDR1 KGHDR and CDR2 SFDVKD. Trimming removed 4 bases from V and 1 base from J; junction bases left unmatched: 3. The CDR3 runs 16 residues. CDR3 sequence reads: CATSDGRGSGANVLTF. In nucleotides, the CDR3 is TGTGCCACCAGTGACGGCAGGGGGTCTGGGGCCAACGTCCTGACTTTC.

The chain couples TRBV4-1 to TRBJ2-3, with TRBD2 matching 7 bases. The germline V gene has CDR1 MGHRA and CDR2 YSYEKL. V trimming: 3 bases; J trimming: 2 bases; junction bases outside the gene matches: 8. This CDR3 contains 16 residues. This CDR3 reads CASSHRTSETTDTQYF. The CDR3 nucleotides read TGCGCCAGCAGCCACCGAACTAGCGAGACCACAGATACGCAGTATTTT.

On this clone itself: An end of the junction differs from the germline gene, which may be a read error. The CDR3 DNA sequence: TGTGCCAGCAGCCTAGCGGAGGGGTCGACTTCAGGTGGCTACACCTTC. Its translation is CASSLAEGSTSGGYTF. The chain employs TRBV7-9 and TRBJ1-2; D possibly corresponds to TRBD1 (5 bases). The CDR3 sequence is 16 residues long. Looked up from germline, CDR1 is SEHNR and CDR2 is FQNEAQ (reference sequence).

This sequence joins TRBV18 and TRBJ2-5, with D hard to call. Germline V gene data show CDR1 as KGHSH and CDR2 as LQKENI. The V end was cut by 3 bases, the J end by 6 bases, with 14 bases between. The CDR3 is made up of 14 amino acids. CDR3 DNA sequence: TGTGCCAGCTCACCCCCAAGCATTGGGCAGACCCAGTACTTC. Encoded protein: CASSPPSIGQTQYF.

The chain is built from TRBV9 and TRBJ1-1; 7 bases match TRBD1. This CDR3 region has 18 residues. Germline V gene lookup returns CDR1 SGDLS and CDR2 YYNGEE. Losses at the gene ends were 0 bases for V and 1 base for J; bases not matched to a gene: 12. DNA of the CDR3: TGTGCCAGCAGCGTAGATGACAGGGCAGGGCTGGGGAACACTGAAGCTTTCTTT. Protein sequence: CASSVDDRAGLGNTEAFF.

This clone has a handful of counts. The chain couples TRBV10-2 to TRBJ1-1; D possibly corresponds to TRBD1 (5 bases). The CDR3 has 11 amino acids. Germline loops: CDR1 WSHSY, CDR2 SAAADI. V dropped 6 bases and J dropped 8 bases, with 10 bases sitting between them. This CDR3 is CASRNDREAFF. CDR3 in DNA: TGCGCCAGCAGGAACGACAGAGAAGCTTTCTTT.

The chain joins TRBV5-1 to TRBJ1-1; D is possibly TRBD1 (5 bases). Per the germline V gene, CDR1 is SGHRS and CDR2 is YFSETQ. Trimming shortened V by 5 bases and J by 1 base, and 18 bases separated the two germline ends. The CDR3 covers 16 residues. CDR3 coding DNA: TGCGCCAGCAGTTTTGGCCTCGAAGGGGAGAACACTGAAGCTTTCTTT. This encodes CASSFGLEGENTEAFF.

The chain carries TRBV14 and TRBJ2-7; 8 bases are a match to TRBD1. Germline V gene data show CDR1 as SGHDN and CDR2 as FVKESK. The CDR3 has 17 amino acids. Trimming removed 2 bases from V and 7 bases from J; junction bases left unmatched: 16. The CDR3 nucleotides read TGTGCCAGCAGCCAAACCAACTACAGGGGGAAATTCCCTGAGCAGTACTTC. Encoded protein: CASSQTNYRGKFPEQYF.

CDR3 protein: CATRAGHSAGELFF. In DNA, the CDR3 is TGTGCCACCCGGGCGGGGCATTCTGCCGGGGAGCTGTTTTTT. The genes are TRBV24-1 and TRBJ2-2, with a tentative D call TRBD2 (6 bases). V shed 9 bases and J shed 6 bases, with 16 bases lying between them. This CDR3 has 14 amino acids. Germline assignment: CDR1 KGHDR and CDR2 SFDVKD.

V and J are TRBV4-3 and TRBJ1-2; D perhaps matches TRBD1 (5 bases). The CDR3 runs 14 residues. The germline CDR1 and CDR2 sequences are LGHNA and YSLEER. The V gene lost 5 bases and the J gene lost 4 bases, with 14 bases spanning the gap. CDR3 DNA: TGCGCCAGCAGCACGACAGCCACTGGCTATGGCTACACCTTC. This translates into CASSTTATGYGYTF.

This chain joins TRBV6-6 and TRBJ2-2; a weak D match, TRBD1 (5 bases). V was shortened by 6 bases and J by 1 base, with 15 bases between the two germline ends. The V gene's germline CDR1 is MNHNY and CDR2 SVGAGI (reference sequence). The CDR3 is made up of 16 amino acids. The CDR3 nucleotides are TGTGCCAGCAGAACGCCCAGGGAAGGGAACACCGGGGAGCTGTTTTTT. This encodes CASRTPREGNTGELFF.

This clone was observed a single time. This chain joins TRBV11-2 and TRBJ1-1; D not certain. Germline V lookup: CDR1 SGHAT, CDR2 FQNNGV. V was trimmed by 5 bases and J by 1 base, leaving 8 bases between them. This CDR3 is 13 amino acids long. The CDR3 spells CASSAHRNTEAFF. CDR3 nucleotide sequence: TGTGCCAGCAGCGCACACAGGAACACTGAAGCTTTCTTT.

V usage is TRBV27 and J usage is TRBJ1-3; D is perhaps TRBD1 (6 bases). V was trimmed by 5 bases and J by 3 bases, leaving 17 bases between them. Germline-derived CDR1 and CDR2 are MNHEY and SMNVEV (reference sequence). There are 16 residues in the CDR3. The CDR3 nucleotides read TGTGCCAGCAGTCGCAGGGGAACAACCATTGGAAACACCATATATTTT. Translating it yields CASSRRGTTIGNTIYF.

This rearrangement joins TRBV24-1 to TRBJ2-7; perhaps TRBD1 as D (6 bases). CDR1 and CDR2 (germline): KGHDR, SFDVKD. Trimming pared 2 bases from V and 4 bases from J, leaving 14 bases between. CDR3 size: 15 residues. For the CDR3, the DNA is TGTGCCACCAGTGATTCACGGGGTACAGGGTACGAGCAGTACTTC. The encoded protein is CATSDSRGTGYEQYF.